Below are 2 T cell receptor beta chains sequenced from a single sample in a study of naive and memory T cell subsets. The SP2 primer and nested alpha and beta constant region primers amplified ligated cDNA in four rounds. Using its own MiXCR run on the UMI-ligation and nested PCR reads, TCRdb lists one record per CDR3 protein. Of tens of thousands of distinct CDR3 sequences in the sample, about 6.2% were seen once. Treatment meaning: skin biopsy from PPD injection site in Mantoux-positive individual. The library had UMIs added by 3' ligation of an oligonucleotide to TCR cDNA. The sample consisted of skin, taken from a tuberculin skin test site. The receptors originated from an adult in good health.

This clonotype is medium-sized in the sample. This chain links TRBV19 with TRBJ2-3; TRBD2 is a possible D gene (6 bases). There are 15 residues in the CDR3. Germline V lookup: CDR1 LNHDA, CDR2 SQIVND (reference sequence). Trimming took off 7 bases at V and 2 bases at J, with 16 bases between the two ends. CDR3 bases: TGTGCCAGTAACTCCGGGGGAATCATCACAGATACGCAGTATTTT. Translated, it gives CASNSGGIITDTQYF.

In DNA, the CDR3 is TGTGCCAGCAGCTTGTTTCCGACAGGGAGAGATGGAAACACCATATATTTT. This sequence encodes CASSLFPTGRDGNTIYF. The chain links TRBV5-4 to TRBJ1-3, with 7 bases matching TRBD1. This CDR3 has 17 residues. J was trimmed by 3 bases and V by 1 base; bases with no gene match: 10. Germline values: CDR1 SGHNT, CDR2 YYREEE (reference sequence).